The next 20 T cell receptor beta chains were all read from a single sample in a study of blood T cell repertoires in COVID-19 (dated by TCRdb to 2018 to 2021). Receptor libraries were prepared by the immunoSEQ multiplex PCR assay. Held by TCRdb, this immuneACCESS table contains in-frame sequences only and omits some clones. Under half of the omission traces to an unresolved V gene where checked; the cause of the rest is unknown. The table for this sample lists approximately 41,000 clones; about 90% of them were counted only once. Less than 1.5% of the sample is taken by the ten largest. What was sequenced was peripheral blood. All receptors derive from a woman in her forties with acute or convalescent COVID-19.

The chain has TRBV25-1 and TRBJ1-1; TRBD1 matches 7 bases. CDR3 length equals 14 residues. From germline, CDR1 is MGHDK and CDR2 SYGVNS. With 6 bases clipped from V and 7 bases from J, the junction kept 11 bases outside the gene matches. The CDR3: CASSAAHRGGEAFF. CDR3 DNA sequence: TGTGCCAGCAGCGCCGCACACAGGGGAGGTGAAGCTTTCTTT.

This chain joins TRBV10-3 and TRBJ2-3; D is perhaps TRBD1 (6 bases). This CDR3 region has 14 residues. From germline, CDR1 is ENHRY and CDR2 SYGVKD. With 10 bases removed from V and 2 bases from J, the gap between germline ends came to 16 bases. The CDR3 DNA is TGTGCCACCAACTCGGGACAATTCACAGATACGCAGTATTTT. Residues: CATNSGQFTDTQYF.

This clone was picked up a small number of times. This chain connects TRBV27 to TRBJ1-2, with D hard to call. CDR1 and CDR2 (germline): MNHEY, SMNVEV (reference sequence). Deletions cut 3 bases from V and 4 bases from J, with 9 bases between. The CDR3 has 13 amino acids. CDR3 amino acids: CASSLKWSYGYTF. The CDR3 DNA sequence: TGTGCCAGCAGTTTGAAATGGAGCTATGGCTACACCTTC.

V and J are TRBV3-1 (or the pseudogene TRBV3-2) and TRBJ2-7; 7 positions agree with TRBD1. This CDR3 is built from 14 residues. J gave up 3 bases and V 2 bases, and 4 bases lay outside the gene matches. Germline-derived CDR1 and CDR2 are LGHDT and YNNKEL (reference sequence). CDR3: CASSQPGQSYEQYF. The CDR3 nucleotides are TGTGCCAGCAGCCAACCGGGACAGAGCTACGAGCAGTACTTC.

The CDR3 loop is CASSVDQRKLFF. DNA of the CDR3: TGTGCCAGCAGCGTAGATCAGCGAAAACTGTTTTTT. The chain combines TRBV9 with TRBJ1-4, with D hard to call. Trimming removed 0 bases from V and 10 bases from J, with 7 bases in between. This CDR3 comprises 12 residues. CDR1 and CDR2 from the germline V gene are SGDLS and YYNGEE.

J is TRBJ1-6 and V is TRBV5-1; D possibly corresponds to TRBD1 (5 bases). V gave up 3 bases and J gave up 10 bases, with 17 bases separating them. The germline V gene encodes CDR1 SGHRS and CDR2 YFSETQ. CDR3 length: 15 amino acids. This chain's CDR3 is CASSSTTAGGSPLHF. DNA for the CDR3: TGCGCCAGCAGCTCCACGACAGCAGGAGGGTCACCCCTCCACTTT.

The chain carries TRBV9 and TRBJ2-5; weak D call: TRBD2 (6 bases). CDR3 length: 15 amino acids. In germline, CDR1 is SGDLS, CDR2 YYNGEE. Trimming took off 7 bases at V and 2 bases at J, with 18 bases between the two ends. The CDR3 nucleotides read TGTGCCAGCCCCGAATGGGGACGGGAGCAAGAGACCCAGTACTTC. Its protein product is CASPEWGREQETQYF.

V gene TRBV3-1 (or the pseudogene TRBV3-2) combines with J gene TRBJ1-6; 8 positions match TRBD1. J was trimmed by 3 bases and V by 5 bases; bases with no gene match: 3. Germline CDR1 LGHDT, CDR2 YNNKEL (reference sequence). This CDR3 is built from 15 residues. The CDR3 DNA reads TGTGCCAGCAGCAACGGACAGGGCTATAATTCACCCCTCCACTTT. It is translated as CASSNGQGYNSPLHF.

The rearrangement links TRBV2 to TRBJ2-2; TRBD1 matches 7 bases. Germline loops: CDR1 SNHLY, CDR2 FYNNEI. The CDR3 has 15 residues. J gave up 1 base and V 3 bases, and 2 bases lay outside the gene matches. CDR3 sequence: CASSEGTVNTGELFF. DNA for the CDR3: TGTGCCAGCAGTGAGGGGACAGTGAACACCGGGGAGCTGTTTTTT.

This clone came up once. CDR3 residues: CASSPPGQGAHSTEAFF. In DNA, the CDR3 is TGTGCCAGCAGCCCACCGGGACAGGGGGCGCACAGCACTGAAGCTTTCTTT. The chain employs TRBV7-9 and TRBJ1-1; 12 bases match TRBD1. Germline CDR1 SEHNR, CDR2 FQNEAQ (reference sequence). The CDR3 totals 17 residues. J gave up 4 bases and V 5 bases, and 11 bases lay outside the gene matches.

The J gene is TRBJ1-4, the V gene TRBV4-3, with D possibly matching TRBD1 (6 bases). V was pared by 1 base and J by 0 bases, with 12 bases between. CDR3 size: 17 residues. Germline loops: CDR1 LGHNA, CDR2 YSLEER. The CDR3 DNA is TGCGCCAGCAGCCAAGGTGGGGGGGCTGCAACTAATGAAAAACTGTTTTTT. Its translation is CASSQGGGAATNEKLFF.

The CDR3 DNA reads TGTGCCAGCAGCCAATCCGGGGCGGGAGATGGCTACACCTTC. Translated, it gives CASSQSGAGDGYTF. The chain couples TRBV16 to TRBJ1-2; D is perhaps TRBD1 (5 bases). Deletions cut 0 bases from V and 6 bases from J, with 11 bases between. The germline gives CDR1 KGHSY, CDR2 FQNENV. The CDR3 has 14 amino acids.

The rearrangement joins TRBV23-1 to TRBJ2-7; 8 nucleotides align to TRBD1. TRBV23-1 is flagged as an ORF with uncertain function. The CDR3 sequence is 17 residues long. V lost 0 bases and J lost 3; bases outside the gene matches: 10. The CDR3 nucleotides are TGCGCCAGCAGTCAATCGGGGGCAGGGGGCGCGGGCTACGAGCAGTACTTC. Its protein product is CASSQSGAGGAGYEQYF.

The chain carries TRBV6-5 and TRBJ1-2; D might be TRBD1 (6 bases). There are 14 residues in the CDR3. V dropped 7 bases and J dropped 2 bases, with 14 bases sitting between them. Looked up from germline, CDR1 is MNHEY and CDR2 is SVGAGI. The CDR3, as DNA: TGTGCCAGCACAACAGGGCCGGAGAACTATGGCTACACCTTC. Translating it yields CASTTGPENYGYTF.

The genes are TRBV21-1 and TRBJ2-6; the table gives TRBD1 as D, unverified against the DNA. TRBV21-1 has pseudogene status. This CDR3 contains 21 residues. The CDR3: CASSKVRRWTGAPSGANVLTF. As DNA, the CDR3 is TGTGCCAGCAGCAAAGTGCGGCGGTGGACAGGGGCCCCCTCTGGGGCCAACGTCCTGACTTTC.

The genes are TRBV4-2 and TRBJ1-5; 9 bases line up with TRBD1. Germline loops: CDR1 LGHNA, CDR2 YNFKEQ. The CDR3 has 20 amino acids. J lost 2 bases, V lost 0 bases, and 14 bases had no gene match. The CDR3 DNA reads TGTGCCAGCAGCCAAGAAGCTCCGTGGGGACAGGGTGGGGGCAATCAGCCCCAGCATTTT. Residues: CASSQEAPWGQGGGNQPQHF.

The CDR3 here is CASSQGGGESTDTQYF. The CDR3 bases are TGTGCCAGCAGCCAAGGAGGGGGGGAAAGCACAGATACGCAGTATTTT. This chain uses TRBV3-1 (or the pseudogene TRBV3-2) with TRBJ2-3; the D gene is possibly TRBD2 (7 bases). Germline V gene lookup returns CDR1 LGHDT and CDR2 YNNKEL (reference sequence). Trimming shortened V by 1 base and J by 0 bases, and 11 bases separated the two germline ends. CDR3 length: 16 amino acids.

The chain's CDR3 is CAWGPINEKLFF. The CDR3 DNA reads as TGTGCCTGGGGCCCTATTAATGAAAAACTGTTTTTT. The J gene is TRBJ1-4, the V gene TRBV30, with D unresolved. Per germline, CDR1 GTSNPN and CDR2 SVGIG (reference sequence). Trimming took off 5 bases at V and 4 bases at J, with 8 bases between the two ends. The CDR3 runs 12 residues.

The chain links TRBV5-4 to TRBJ2-7; TRBD2 might be the D (6 bases). This CDR3 has 12 residues. The germline V gene has CDR1 SGHNT and CDR2 YYREEE (reference sequence). V gave up 5 bases and J gave up 5 bases, with 11 bases separating them. CDR3 protein: CASSTASDEQYF. DNA of the CDR3: TGTGCCAGCAGTACCGCTAGCGACGAGCAGTACTTC.

The chain carries TRBV9 and TRBJ2-1, with a possible D match to TRBD1 (5 bases). This CDR3 spans 18 amino acids. The V end lost 3 bases, the J end lost 5 bases, and 24 bases lay between the germline ends. Germline V gene sequence: CDR1 SGDLS, CDR2 YYNGEE. The DNA of the CDR3 is TGTGCCAGCAGCGAGGCCCCTGGGGCTAGACTGGGTAACAATGAGCAGTTCTTC. It yields the protein CASSEAPGARLGNNEQFF.